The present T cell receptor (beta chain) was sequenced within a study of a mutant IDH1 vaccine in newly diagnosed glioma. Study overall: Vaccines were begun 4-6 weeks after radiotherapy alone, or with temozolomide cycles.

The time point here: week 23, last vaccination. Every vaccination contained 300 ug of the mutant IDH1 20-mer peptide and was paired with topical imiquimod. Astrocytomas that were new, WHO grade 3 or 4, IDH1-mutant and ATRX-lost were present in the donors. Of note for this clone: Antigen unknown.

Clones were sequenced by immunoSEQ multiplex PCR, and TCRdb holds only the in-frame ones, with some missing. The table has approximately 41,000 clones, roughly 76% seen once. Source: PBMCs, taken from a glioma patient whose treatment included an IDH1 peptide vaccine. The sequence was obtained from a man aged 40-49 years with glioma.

CDR3: CASSRPRGLDTEAFF. Here the CDR3 DNA reads TGCGCCAGCAGCCGCCCTCGGGGGTTGGACACTGAAGCTTTCTTT. The rearrangement joins TRBV4-3 to TRBJ1-1, with D possibly TRBD1 on 5 matching bases. V gave up 4 bases and J gave up 3 bases, with 15 bases separating them. Germline V gene data show CDR1 as LGHNA and CDR2 as YSLEER. The CDR3 totals 15 residues.